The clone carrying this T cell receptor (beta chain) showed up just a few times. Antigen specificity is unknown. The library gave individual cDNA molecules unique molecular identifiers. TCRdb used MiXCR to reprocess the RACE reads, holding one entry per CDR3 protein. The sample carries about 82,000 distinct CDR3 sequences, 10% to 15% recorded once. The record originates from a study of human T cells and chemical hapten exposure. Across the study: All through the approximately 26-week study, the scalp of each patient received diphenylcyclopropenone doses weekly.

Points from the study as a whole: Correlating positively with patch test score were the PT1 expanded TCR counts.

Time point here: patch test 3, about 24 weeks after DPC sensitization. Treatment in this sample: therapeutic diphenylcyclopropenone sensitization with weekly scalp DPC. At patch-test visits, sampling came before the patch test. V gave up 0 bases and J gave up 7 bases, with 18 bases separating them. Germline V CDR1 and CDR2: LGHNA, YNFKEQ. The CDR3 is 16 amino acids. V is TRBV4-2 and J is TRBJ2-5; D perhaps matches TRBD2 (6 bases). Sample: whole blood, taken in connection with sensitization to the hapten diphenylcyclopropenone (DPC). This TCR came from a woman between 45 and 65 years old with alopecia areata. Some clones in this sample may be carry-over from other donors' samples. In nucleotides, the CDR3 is TGTGCCAGCAGCCAAGACGGGGGAGGTATCATCGGGACCCAGTACTTC. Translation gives CASSQDGGGIIGTQYF.